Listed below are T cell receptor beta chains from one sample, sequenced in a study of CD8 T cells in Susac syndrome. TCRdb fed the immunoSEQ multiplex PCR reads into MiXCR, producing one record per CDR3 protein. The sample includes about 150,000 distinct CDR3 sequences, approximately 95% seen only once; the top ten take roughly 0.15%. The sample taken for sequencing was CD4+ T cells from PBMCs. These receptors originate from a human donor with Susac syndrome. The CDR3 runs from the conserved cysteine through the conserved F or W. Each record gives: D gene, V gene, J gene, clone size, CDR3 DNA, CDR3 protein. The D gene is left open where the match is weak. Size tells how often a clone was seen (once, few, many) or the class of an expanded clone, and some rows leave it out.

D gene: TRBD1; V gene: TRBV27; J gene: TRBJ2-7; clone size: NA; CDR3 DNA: TGTGCCAGCAGTCGGGACAGGGGGCTGTACGAGCAGTACTTC; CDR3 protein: CASSRDRGLYEQYF
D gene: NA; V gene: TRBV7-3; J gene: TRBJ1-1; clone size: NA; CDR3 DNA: TGTGCCAGCAGCTTAAATCCGTTATCGAACACTGAAGCTTTCTTT; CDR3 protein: CASSLNPLSNTEAFF
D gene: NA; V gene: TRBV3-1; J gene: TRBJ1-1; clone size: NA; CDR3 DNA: TGTGCCAGCAGCCAGGGACGGATGAACACTGAAGCTTTCTTT; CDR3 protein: CASSQGRMNTEAFF
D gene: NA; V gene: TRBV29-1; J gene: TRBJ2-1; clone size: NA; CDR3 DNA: TGCAGCGAGACTAGCTCCTACAATGAGCAGTTCTTC; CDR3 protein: CSETSSYNEQFF
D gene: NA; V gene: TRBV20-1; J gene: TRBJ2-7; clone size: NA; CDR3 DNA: TGCAGTGCTAGATTCGGAAGCTACGAGCAGTACTTC; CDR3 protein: CSARFGSYEQYF
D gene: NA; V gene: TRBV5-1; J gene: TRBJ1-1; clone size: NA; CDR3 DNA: TGCGCCAGCAGTCAGGGACATGGGGTTCACACTGAAGCTTTCTTT; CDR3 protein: CASSQGHGVHTEAFF
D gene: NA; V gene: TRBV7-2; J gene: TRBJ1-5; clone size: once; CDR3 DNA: TGTGCCAGCAGCTTATCCCAGGGATACCAGCCCCAGCATTTT; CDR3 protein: CASSLSQGYQPQHF
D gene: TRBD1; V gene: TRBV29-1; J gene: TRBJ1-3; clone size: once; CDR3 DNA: TGCAGCGTTGGCCACAGGGGAGGCACCATATATTTT; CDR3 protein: CSVGHRGGTIYF
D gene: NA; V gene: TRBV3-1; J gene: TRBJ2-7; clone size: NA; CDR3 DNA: TGTGCCAGCAGCCAAGCGGCAACAGACGAGCAGTACTTC; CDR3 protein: CASSQAATDEQYF
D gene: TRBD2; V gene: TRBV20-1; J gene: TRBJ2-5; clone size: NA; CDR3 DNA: TGCAGTGCGGCCGGGACTAGCGGAGAGACCCAGTACTTC; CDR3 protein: CSAAGTSGETQYF
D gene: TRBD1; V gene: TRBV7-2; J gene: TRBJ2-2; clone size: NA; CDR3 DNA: TGTGCCAGCAGGCCGGACAGGGTGAACACCGGGGAGCTGTTTTTT; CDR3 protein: CASRPDRVNTGELFF
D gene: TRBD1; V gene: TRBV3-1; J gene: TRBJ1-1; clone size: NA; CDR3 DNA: TGTGCCAGCAGCCATGGGGACAGACCCAACACTGAAGCTTTCTTT; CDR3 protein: CASSHGDRPNTEAFF
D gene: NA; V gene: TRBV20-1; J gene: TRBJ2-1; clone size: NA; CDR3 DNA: TGCAGTGCCCCGCTGTGGGGCAATGAGCAGTTCTTC; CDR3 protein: CSAPLWGNEQFF
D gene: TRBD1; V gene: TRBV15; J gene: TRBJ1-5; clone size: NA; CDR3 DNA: TGTGCCACCAGCGGGACAGGGTACGTTAAGCCCCAGCATTTT; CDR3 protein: CATSGTGYVKPQHF
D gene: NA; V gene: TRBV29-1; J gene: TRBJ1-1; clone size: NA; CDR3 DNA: TGCAGCGTCCCCGCGAACACTGAAGCTTTCTTT; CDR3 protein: CSVPANTEAFF
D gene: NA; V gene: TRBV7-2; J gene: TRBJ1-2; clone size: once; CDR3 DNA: TGTGCCAGCAGCTTCATTTCCCCCGAGGCCACCTTC; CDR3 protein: CASSFISPEATF
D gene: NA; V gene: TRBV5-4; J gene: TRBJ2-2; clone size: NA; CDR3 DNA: TGTGCCAGCAGCTCAGACGGGGCGTGGAACACCGGGGAGCTGTTTTTT; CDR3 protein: CASSSDGAWNTGELFF
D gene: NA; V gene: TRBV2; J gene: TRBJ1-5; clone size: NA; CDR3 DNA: TGTGCCAGCAGTGAAAGGAAGCAGCCCCAGCATTTT; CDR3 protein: CASSERKQPQHF
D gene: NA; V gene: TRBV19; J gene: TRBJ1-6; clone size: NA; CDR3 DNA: TGTGCCAGTAAGGAGGATGCTCCCTCTTCACCCCTCCACTTT; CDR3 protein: CASKEDAPSSPLHF
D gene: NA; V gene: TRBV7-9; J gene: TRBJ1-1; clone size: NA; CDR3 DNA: TGTGCCAGCAGCTTACAGGGAGCGAACACTGAAGCTTTCTTT; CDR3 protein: CASSLQGANTEAFF
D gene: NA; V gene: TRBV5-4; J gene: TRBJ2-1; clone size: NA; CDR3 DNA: TGTGCCAGCAGCCCCAGCGGGCCCTCCTACAATGAGCAGTTCTTC; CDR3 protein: CASSPSGPSYNEQFF
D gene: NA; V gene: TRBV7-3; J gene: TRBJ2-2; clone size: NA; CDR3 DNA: TGTGCCAGCAGCTTACAAGAAGCCGGGGAGCTGTTTTTT; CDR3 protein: CASSLQEAGELFF
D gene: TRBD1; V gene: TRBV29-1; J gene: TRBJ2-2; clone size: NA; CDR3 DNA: TGCAGCGCAAGGACAGGGAGGAACACCGGGGAGCTGTTTTTT; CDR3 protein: CSARTGRNTGELFF
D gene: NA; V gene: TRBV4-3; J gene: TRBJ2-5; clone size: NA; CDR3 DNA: TGCGCCAGCAGCCAAGATGGAGGGGGCCGAGAGACCCAGTACTTC; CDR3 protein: CASSQDGGGRETQYF
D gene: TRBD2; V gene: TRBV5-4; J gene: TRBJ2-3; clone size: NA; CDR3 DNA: TGTGCCAGCCAACGGAAGCGGGGGGAGAGTACGCAGTATTTT; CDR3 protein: CASQRKRGESTQYF
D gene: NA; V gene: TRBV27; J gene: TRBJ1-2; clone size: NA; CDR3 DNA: TGTGCCAGCAGTTTAGCAGGGCACGGCTACACCTTC; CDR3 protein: CASSLAGHGYTF
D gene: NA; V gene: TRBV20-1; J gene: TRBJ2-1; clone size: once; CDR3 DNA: TGCAGTGCGCGCCGGGGGTCCTCCTCCTACAATGAGCAGTTCTTC; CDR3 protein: CSARRGSSSYNEQFF
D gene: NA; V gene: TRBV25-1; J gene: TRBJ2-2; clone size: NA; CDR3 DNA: TGTGCCAGCAAGGGACGGATGAACACCGGGGAGCTGTTTTTT; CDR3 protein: CASKGRMNTGELFF
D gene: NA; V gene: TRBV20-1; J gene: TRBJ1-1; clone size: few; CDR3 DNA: TGCAGTGCTAGAGGGACCAACACTGAAGCTTTCTTT; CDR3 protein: CSARGTNTEAFF
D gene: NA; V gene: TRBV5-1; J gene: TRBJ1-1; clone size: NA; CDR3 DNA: TGCGCCAGCAGCGCGAGCGGTCAGGAAGCTTTCTTT; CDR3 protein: CASSASGQEAFF
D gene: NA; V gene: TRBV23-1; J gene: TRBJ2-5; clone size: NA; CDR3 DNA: TGCGCCAGCAGTCAATCAGGTGGTGCGTACCAAGAGACCCAGTACTTC; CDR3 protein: CASSQSGGAYQETQYF
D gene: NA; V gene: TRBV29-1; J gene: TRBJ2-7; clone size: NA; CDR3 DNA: TGCAGCGTTGGGGCTTCGACGGAGCCCTACGAGCAGTACTTC; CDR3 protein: CSVGASTEPYEQYF
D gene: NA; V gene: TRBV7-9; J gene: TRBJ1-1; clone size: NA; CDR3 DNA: TGTGCCAGCAGCTTGGGACAAGGGAACACTGAAGCTTTCTTT; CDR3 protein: CASSLGQGNTEAFF
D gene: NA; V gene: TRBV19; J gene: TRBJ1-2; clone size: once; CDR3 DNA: TGTGCCAGTAGTTTATCCCATCGGGACTACACCTTC; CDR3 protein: CASSLSHRDYTF
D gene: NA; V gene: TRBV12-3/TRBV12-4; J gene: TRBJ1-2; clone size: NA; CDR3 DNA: TGTGCCAGCAGCCCCGGGCCCCCTAACTATGGCTACACCTTC; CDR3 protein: CASSPGPPNYGYTF
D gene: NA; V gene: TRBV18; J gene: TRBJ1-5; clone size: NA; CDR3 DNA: TGTGCCAGCTCAAAAGAAGATAATCAGCCCCAGCATTTT; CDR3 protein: CASSKEDNQPQHF
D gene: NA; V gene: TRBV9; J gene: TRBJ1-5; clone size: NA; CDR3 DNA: TGTGCCAGCAGCGTAGGGTCCGGGCAGCCCCAGCATTTT; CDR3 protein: CASSVGSGQPQHF
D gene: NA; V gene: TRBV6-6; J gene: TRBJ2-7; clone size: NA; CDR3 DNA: TGTGCCAGCAGTTACTCGTTTCCATCATGGGACGAGCAGTACTTC; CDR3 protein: CASSYSFPSWDEQYF
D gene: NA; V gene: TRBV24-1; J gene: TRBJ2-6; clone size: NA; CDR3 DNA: TGTGCCACCAGTGAGCGTGGGGCCAACGTCCTGACTTTC; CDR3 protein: CATSERGANVLTF
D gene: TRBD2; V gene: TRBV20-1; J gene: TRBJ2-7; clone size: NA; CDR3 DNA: TGCAGTGCTAGAGGGGGAGCGGGGGGTCTCTACGAGCAGTACTTC; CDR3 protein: CSARGGAGGLYEQYF
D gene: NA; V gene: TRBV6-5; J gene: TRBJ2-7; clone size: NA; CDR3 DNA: TGTGCCAGCAGTTGGGCACAGGGGAGGGACTACGAGCAGTACTTC; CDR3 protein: CASSWAQGRDYEQYF
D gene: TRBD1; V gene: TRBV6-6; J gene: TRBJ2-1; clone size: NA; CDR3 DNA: TGTGCCAGCAGTTTCGACAGGGTCCAATTCTTC; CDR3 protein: CASSFDRVQFF
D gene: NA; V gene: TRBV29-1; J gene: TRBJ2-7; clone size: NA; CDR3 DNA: TGCAGCCTTGACGGGAACGAGCAGTACTTC; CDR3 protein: CSLDGNEQYF
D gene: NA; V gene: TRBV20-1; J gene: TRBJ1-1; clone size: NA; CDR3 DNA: TGCAGTGCTAGTTGGGGACCTCGGGGCTTGAACACTGAAGCTTTCTTT; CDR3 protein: CSASWGPRGLNTEAFF
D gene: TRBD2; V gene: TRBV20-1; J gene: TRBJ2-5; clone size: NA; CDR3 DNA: TGCAGTGCTAGGGTGACTAGCGGGGCAGCCCAGACCCAGTACTTC; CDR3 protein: CSARVTSGAAQTQYF
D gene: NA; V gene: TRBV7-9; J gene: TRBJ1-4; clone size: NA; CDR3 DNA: TGTGCCAGCAGCTTAGCGCTAAAGGGGGAACTGTTTTTT; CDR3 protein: CASSLALKGELFF
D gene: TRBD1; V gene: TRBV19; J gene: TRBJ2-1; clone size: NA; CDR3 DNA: TGTGCCAGTAGTATAGTTCCGGGACAGGGGGCGCGAGAGCAGTTCTTC; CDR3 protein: CASSIVPGQGAREQFF
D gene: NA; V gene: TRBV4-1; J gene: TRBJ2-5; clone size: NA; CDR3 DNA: TGCGCCAGCAGCCAGCTCCAGGGGACCCAGTACTTC; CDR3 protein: CASSQLQGTQYF
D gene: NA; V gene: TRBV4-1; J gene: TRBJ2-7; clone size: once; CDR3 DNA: TGCGCCAGCAGCCAAGACAGGGTTAGCACCTACGAGCAGTACTTC; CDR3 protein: CASSQDRVSTYEQYF
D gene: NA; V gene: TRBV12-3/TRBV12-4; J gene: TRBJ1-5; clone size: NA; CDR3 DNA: TGTGCCAGTCTGAGAGGGCCTAGCAATCAGCCCCAGCATTTT; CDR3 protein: CASLRGPSNQPQHF
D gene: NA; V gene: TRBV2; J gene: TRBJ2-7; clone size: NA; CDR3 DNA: TGTGCCAGCAGTGAGTCACAAAGCGAGCAGTACTTC; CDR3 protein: CASSESQSEQYF
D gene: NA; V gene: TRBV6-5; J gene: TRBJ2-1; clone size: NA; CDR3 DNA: TGTGCCAGCATCATGGGCTCCTACAATGAGCAGTTCTTC; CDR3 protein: CASIMGSYNEQFF